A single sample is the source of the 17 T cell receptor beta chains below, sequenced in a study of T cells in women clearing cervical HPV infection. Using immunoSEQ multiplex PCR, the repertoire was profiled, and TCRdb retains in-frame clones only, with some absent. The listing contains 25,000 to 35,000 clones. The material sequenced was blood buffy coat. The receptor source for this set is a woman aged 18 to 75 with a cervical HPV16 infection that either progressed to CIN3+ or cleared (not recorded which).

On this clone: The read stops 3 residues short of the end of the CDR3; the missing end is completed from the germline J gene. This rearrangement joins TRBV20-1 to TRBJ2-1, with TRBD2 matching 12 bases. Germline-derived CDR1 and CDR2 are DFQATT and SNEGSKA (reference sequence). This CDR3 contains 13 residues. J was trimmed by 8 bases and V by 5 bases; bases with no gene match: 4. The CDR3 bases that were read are TGCAGTGCTCTAGCGGGGGGGCTAGATGAG. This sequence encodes CSALAGGLDE. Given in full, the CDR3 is CSALAGGLDEQFF.

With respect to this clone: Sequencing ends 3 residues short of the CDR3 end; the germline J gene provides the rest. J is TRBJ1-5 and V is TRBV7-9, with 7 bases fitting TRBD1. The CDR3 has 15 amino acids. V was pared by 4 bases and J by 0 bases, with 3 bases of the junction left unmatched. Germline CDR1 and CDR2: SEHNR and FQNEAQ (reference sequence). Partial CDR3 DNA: TGTGCCAGCAGCTCGACAGGGAATAGCAATCAGCCC. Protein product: CASSSTGNSNQP. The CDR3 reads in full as CASSSTGNSNQPQHF.

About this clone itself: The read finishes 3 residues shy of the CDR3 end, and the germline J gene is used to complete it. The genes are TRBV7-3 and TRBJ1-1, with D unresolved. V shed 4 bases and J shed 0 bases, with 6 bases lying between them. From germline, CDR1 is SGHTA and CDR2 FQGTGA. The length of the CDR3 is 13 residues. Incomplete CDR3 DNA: TGTGCCAGCAGCTCCTCGGTGAACACTGAA. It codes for CASSSSVNTE. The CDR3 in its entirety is CASSSSVNTEAFF.

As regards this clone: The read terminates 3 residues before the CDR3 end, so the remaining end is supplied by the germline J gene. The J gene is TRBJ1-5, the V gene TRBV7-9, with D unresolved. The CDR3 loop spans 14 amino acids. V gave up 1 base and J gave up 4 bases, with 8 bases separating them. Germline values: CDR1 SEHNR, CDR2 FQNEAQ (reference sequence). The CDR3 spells CASSLGHDNQPQHF. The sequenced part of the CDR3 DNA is TGTGCCAGCAGCTTAGGACACGATAATCAGCCC.

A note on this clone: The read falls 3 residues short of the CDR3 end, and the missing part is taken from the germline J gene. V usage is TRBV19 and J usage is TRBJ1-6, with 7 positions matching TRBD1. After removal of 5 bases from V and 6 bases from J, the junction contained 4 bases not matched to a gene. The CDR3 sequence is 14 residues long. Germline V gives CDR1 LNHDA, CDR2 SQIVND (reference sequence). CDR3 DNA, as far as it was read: TGTGCCAGTAGTTTCGCAGGGGGTAATTCACCC. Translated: CASSFAGGNSP. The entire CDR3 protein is CASSFAGGNSPLHF.

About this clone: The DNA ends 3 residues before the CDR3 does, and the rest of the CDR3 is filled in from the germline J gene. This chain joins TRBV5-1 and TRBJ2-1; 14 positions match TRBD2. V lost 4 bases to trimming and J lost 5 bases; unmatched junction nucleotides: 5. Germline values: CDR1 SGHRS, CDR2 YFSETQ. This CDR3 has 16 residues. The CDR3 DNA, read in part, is TGCGCCAGCAGCCTTCCGGGACTAGCGGGAGACAATGAG. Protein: CASSLPGLAGDNE. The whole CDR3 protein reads CASSLPGLAGDNEQFF.

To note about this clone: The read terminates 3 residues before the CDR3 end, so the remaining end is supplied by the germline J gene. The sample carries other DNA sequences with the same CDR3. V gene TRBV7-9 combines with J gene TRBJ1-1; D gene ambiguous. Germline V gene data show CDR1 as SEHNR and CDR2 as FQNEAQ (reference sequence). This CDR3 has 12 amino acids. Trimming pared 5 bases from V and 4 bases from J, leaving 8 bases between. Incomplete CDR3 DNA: TGTGCCAGCAGCCCATCAGGCACTGAA. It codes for CASSPSGTE. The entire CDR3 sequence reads CASSPSGTEAFF.

The covered CDR3 bases are TGTGCCAGCAGCTTAGCAGAGACTAGCGGGAGGGTTGATGAG. Protein: CASSLAETSGRVDE. The full CDR3 sequence reads CASSLAETSGRVDEQFF. The genes are TRBV7-2 and TRBJ2-1; 14 nucleotides align to TRBD2. The observed sequence ends 3 residues before the CDR3 terminus, with the missing tail filled in from the germline J gene. The CDR3 consists of 17 residues. V trimming: 0 bases; J trimming: 8 bases; junction bases outside the gene matches: 6. The germline gives CDR1 SGHTA, CDR2 FQGNSA.

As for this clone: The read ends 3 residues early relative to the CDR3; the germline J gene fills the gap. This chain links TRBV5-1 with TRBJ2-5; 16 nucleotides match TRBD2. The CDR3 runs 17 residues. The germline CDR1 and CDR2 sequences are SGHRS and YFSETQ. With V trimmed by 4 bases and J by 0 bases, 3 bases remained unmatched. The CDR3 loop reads CASSPGLAGGYQETQYF. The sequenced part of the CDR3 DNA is TGCGCCAGCAGCCCGGGACTAGCGGGGGGGTACCAAGAGACC. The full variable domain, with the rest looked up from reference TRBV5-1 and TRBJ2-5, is KAGVTQTPRYLIKTRGQQVTLSCSPISGHRSVSWYQQTPGQGLQFLFEYFSETQRNKGNFPGRFSGRQFSNSRSEMNVSTLELGDSALYLCASSPGLAGGYQETQYFGPGTRLLVL.

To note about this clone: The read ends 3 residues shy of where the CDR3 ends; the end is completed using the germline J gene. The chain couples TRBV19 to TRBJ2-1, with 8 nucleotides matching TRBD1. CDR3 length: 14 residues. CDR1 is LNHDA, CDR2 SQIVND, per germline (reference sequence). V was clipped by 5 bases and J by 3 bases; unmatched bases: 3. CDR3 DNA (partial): TGTGCCAGTAGTGAGACAGGGGACTACAATGAG. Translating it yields CASSETGDYNE. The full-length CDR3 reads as CASSETGDYNEQFF.

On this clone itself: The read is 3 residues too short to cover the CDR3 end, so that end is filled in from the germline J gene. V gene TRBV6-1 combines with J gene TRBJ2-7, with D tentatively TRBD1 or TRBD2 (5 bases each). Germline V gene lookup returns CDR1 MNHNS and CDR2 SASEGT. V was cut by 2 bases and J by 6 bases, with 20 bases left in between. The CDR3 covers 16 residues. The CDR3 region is CASSEKGVRESSEQYF. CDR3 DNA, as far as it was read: TGTGCCAGCAGTGAAAAGGGAGTCAGGGAGTCAAGCGAG.

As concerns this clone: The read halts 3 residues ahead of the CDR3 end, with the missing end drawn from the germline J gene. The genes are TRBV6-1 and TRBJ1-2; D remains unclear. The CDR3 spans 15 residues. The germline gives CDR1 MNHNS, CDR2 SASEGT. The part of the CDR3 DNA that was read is TGTGCCAGCAGTGAAGTTGCGGGAGGTGGAGAGACC. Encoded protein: CASSEVAGGGET. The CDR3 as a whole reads CASSEVAGGGETYTF.

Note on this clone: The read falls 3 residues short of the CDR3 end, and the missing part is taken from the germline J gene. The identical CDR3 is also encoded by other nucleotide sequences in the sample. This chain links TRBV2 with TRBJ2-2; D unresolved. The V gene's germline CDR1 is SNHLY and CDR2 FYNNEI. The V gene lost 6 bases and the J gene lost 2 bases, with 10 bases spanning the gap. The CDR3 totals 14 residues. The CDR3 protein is CASSPSSNTGELFF. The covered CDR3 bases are TGTGCCAGCAGCCCGAGCTCTAACACCGGGGAG.

Incomplete CDR3 DNA: TGTGCCAGCAGCCGCGCACGACAGGTAGCCGGGGAG. Translating gives CASSRARQVAGE. The CDR3 reads in full as CASSRARQVAGELFF. The chain carries TRBV7-2 and TRBJ2-2; D may be TRBD1 (6 bases). The sequenced fragment ends 3 residues before the CDR3 boundary, so the rest is inferred from the germline J gene. The CDR3 extends over 15 amino acids. CDR1 is SGHTA and CDR2 is FQGNSA in the germline V gene. The V and J ends lost 5 bases and 6 bases respectively, with 16 bases between them.

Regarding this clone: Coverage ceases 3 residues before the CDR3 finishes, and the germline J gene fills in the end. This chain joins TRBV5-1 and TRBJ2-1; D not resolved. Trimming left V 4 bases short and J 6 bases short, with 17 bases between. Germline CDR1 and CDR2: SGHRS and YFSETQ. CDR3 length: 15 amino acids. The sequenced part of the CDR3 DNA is TGCGCCAGCAGCCGCGACAAGCAGGTTACCAATGAG. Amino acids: CASSRDKQVTNE. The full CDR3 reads CASSRDKQVTNEQFF.

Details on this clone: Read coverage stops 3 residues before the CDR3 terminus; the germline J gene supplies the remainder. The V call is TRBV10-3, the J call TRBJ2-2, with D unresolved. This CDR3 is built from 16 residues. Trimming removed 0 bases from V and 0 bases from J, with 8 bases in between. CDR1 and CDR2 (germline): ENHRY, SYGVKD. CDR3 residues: CAISESAESNTGELFF. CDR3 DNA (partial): TGTGCCATCAGTGAGTCGGCGGAATCGAACACCGGGGAG.

CDR3 region: CASSVQGERSQPQHF. CDR3 bases read: TGTGCCAGCAGTGTTCAGGGCGAGCGTTCCCAGCCC. The chain is built from TRBV2 and TRBJ1-5, with D tentatively TRBD1 (5 bases). With the read ending 3 residues before the CDR3 end, the germline J gene is used to fill in that end. V dropped 4 bases and J dropped 7 bases, with 17 bases sitting between them. The CDR3 is 15 amino acids. Germline V gene data show CDR1 as SNHLY and CDR2 as FYNNEI.